The clone carrying this T cell receptor (beta chain) was counted a few times. Researchers took RNA transcripts and amplified the TCR beta CDR3 regions from them. When the TCR CDR3 underwent first-round RT-PCR, the HTBI primer set was used. TCRdb reprocessed the multiplex PCR reads with MiXCR, giving one entry per CDR3 protein. This table holds roughly 750,000 distinct CDR3 sequences, about a sixth found once. V dropped 5 bases and J dropped 3; count of bases not matched to a gene: 4. Germline lookup yields CDR1 DFQATT and CDR2 SNEGSKA (reference sequence). The CDR3 contains 13 residues. The data stem from a study of T cells in Graves' hyperthyroidism and ophthalmopathy. Stable Graves' hyperthyroidism meant no ophthalmopathy progression within 18 months. Clinical symptoms, serum thyroxine, TRAb, thyroid ultrasound and orbital computed tomography informed diagnoses.

The sequencing input was blood. The clonotype comes from a man aged 18-30 years with Graves' hyperthyroidism. The V call is TRBV20-1, the J call TRBJ1-1; 9 bases map to TRBD1. CDR3 DNA: TGCAGTGCTTTGGGGACAGGGTACACTGAAGCTTTCTTT. It encodes CSALGTGYTEAFF.